This entry lists 21 T cell receptor beta chains sequenced from one sample in a study of cytomegalovirus exposure and HLA in healthy donors. Primers: 60 Vbeta forward and 13 Jbeta reverse. This table comes from immunoSEQ multiplex PCR, and its TCRdb copy is limited to in-frame clones, with some not included. Of about 190,000 clones listed, around 83% are singletons. The sequenced sample was PBMCs. These TCRs come from a man aged 40-55 years in good health and CMV-seropositive.

The chain carries TRBV9 and TRBJ2-5; the D gene is possibly TRBD2 (5 bases). The DNA end lines up better with TRBJ2-7; the J call may be wrong. The CDR3 consists of 17 residues. Germline-derived CDR1 and CDR2 are SGDLS and YYNGEE. The CDR3 region has the DNA TGTGCCAGCAGCGGTGAGCCTTCCCCCCGGGATTTCTACGAGCAGTACTTC. It specifies CASSGEPSPRDFYEQYF.

This clone was detected once. The chain combines TRBV5-6 with TRBJ2-1; 12 nucleotides align to TRBD2. The trim removed 5 bases at V and 4 bases at J, leaving 7 bases unmatched. Germline values: CDR1 SGHDT, CDR2 YYEEEE. This CDR3 contains 16 residues. The CDR3 bases are TGTGCCAGCAGACATCCGGGACTAGCGGGTTACAATGAGCAGTTCTTC. The encoded protein is CASRHPGLAGYNEQFF.

This chain links TRBV5-8 with TRBJ1-5; the D gene is possibly TRBD1 (5 bases). The CDR3 is 17 amino acids. The V and J ends lost 1 base and 6 bases respectively, with 20 bases between them. CDR1 and CDR2 from the germline V gene are SGHTS and YDEGEE. The CDR3 DNA is TGTGCCAGCAGCTTGATGGGGGAGGGATATCCTTTTCAGCCCCAGCATTTT. This gives the protein CASSLMGEGYPFQPQHF.

The chain is built from TRBV5-1 and TRBJ2-3; tentatively, D is TRBD2 (6 bases). The germline gives CDR1 SGHRS, CDR2 YFSETQ. Between the trimmed V and J ends, which lost 4 bases and 0 bases, there was a span of 12 bases. CDR3 size: 15 residues. CDR3 region: CASSLTSPSTDTQYF. Written as DNA, the CDR3 is TGCGCCAGCAGCCTTACTAGCCCAAGCACAGATACGCAGTATTTT.

The V and J genes are TRBV6-1 and TRBJ2-3; no clear D gene. The V and J ends lost 2 bases and 6 bases respectively, with 12 bases between them. The CDR3 spans 14 residues. Per the germline V gene, CDR1 is MNHNS and CDR2 is SASEGT. DNA for the CDR3: TGTGCCAGCAGTGAATGGAGCGCTCCCGATACGCAGTATTTT. Translating gives CASSEWSAPDTQYF.

The rearrangement uses TRBV6-5 and TRBJ2-3; TRBD2 might be the D (6 bases). Trimming took off 0 bases at V and 5 bases at J, with 15 bases between the two ends. Per the germline V gene, CDR1 is MNHEY and CDR2 is SVGAGI. The CDR3 totals 16 residues. CDR3 DNA sequence: TGTGCCAGCAGTTACTCCCTAGCGAGCGAGGGAGATACGCAGTATTTT. This codes for CASSYSLASEGDTQYF.

This chain joins TRBV5-1 and TRBJ2-2, with D uncertain. Germline lookup yields CDR1 SGHRS and CDR2 YFSETQ. The CDR3 loop spans 17 amino acids. V was cut by 2 bases and J by 0 bases, with 14 bases left in between. In DNA form, the CDR3 reads TGCGCCAGCAGCTTCATCAGCGCCCAAGCGAACACCGGGGAGCTGTTTTTT. This sequence encodes CASSFISAQANTGELFF. Variable domain in full (rest from reference TRBV5-1 and TRBJ2-2): KAGVTQTPRYLIKTRGQQVTLSCSPISGHRSVSWYQQTPGQGLQFLFEYFSETQRNKGNFPGRFSGRQFSNSRSEMNVSTLELGDSALYLCASSFISAQANTGELFFGEGSRLTVL.

DNA for the CDR3: TGTGCCAGCAGCTCCAGGACTAGCGGGAGGGCCGGGGAGACCCAGTACTTC. Translating gives CASSSRTSGRAGETQYF. The chain links TRBV11-3 to TRBJ2-5; TRBD2 matches 15 bases. The trim removed 4 bases at V and 5 bases at J, leaving 8 bases unmatched. Germline CDR1 is SGHNT and CDR2 is YENEEA. The CDR3 is 17 amino acids. Full variable domain (outside the CDR3, taken from reference TRBV11-3 and TRBJ2-5): EAGVVQSPRYKIIEKKQPVAFWCNPISGHNTLYWYLQNLGQGPELLIRYENEEAVDDSQLPKDRFSAERLKGVDSTLKIQPAELGDSAVYLCASSSRTSGRAGETQYFGPGTRLLVL.

The V call is TRBV9, the J call TRBJ1-3, with D perhaps matching TRBD1 (6 bases). The V end was cut by 3 bases, the J end by 0 bases, with 16 bases between. The CDR3 is 17 amino acids. CDR1 and CDR2 from the germline V gene are SGDLS and YYNGEE. The CDR3 DNA follows: TGTGCCAGCAGCGCTGGCAGGGGCGATTACTCTGGAAACACCATATATTTT. This sequence encodes CASSAGRGDYSGNTIYF.

This chain joins TRBV7-8 and TRBJ1-1; 7 bases match TRBD1. The CDR3 has 16 residues. The V gene's germline CDR1 is SGHVS and CDR2 FQNEAQ. Losses at the gene ends were 6 bases for V and 0 bases for J; bases not matched to a gene: 10. As DNA, the CDR3 is TGTGCCAGCAGGCCCCTGGCCGGGACAGTGAACACTGAAGCTTTCTTT. The encoded protein is CASRPLAGTVNTEAFF.

V and J are TRBV5-1 and TRBJ2-5; 12 nucleotides agree with TRBD2. J was trimmed by 5 bases and V by 4 bases; bases with no gene match: 3. The CDR3 length is 14 residues. Germline values: CDR1 SGHRS, CDR2 YFSETQ. CDR3 amino acids: CASSLGLAGETQYF. CDR3 sequence (DNA): TGCGCCAGCAGCCTGGGACTAGCGGGCGAGACCCAGTACTTC.

The V call is TRBV5-1, the J call TRBJ2-1; 7 bases are shared with TRBD1. This CDR3 has 15 residues. V was clipped by 3 bases and J by 0 bases; unmatched bases: 3. From germline, CDR1 is SGHRS and CDR2 YFSETQ. The DNA of the CDR3 is TGCGCCAGCAGCTGGGACAGAGTCTCCTACAATGAGCAGTTCTTC. Its translation: CASSWDRVSYNEQFF.

The V gene is TRBV6-5, the J gene TRBJ2-7, with 8 bases that match TRBD2. The germline V gene has CDR1 MNHEY and CDR2 SVGAGI. The CDR3 has 15 amino acids. The ends lost 6 bases at V and 0 bases at J; junction bases unmatched: 7. CDR3 bases: TGTGCCAGCAGCCTCGGGACTAGAAACTCCTACGAGCAGTACTTC. This codes for CASSLGTRNSYEQYF.

The genes are TRBV6-5 and TRBJ1-1; D is uncertain. The germline V and J ends were trimmed by 7 bases and 4 bases, with 16 bases remaining between them. The CDR3 consists of 14 residues. The V gene's germline CDR1 is MNHEY and CDR2 SVGAGI. The CDR3 coding sequence is TGTGCCAGCACTAGCGGGCTTCCGGGCACTGAAGCTTTCTTT. Protein: CASTSGLPGTEAFF.

About this clone: Germline is not matched at one junction end, which may reflect a read error. V and J are TRBV14 and TRBJ2-7, with a weak D call TRBD2 (6 bases). This CDR3 is built from 14 residues. Per germline, CDR1 SGHDN and CDR2 FVKESK. For the CDR3, the DNA is TGTGCCAGCAACCAAGGGGAGGCCCACTACGAGCAGTACTTC. Amino acids: CASNQGEAHYEQYF.

The rearrangement links TRBV27 to TRBJ2-1; 12 nucleotides agree with TRBD2. The CDR3 extends over 15 amino acids. Germline values: CDR1 MNHEY, CDR2 SMNVEV (reference sequence). Unmatched junction bases numbered 5, after V lost 3 bases and J lost 8 bases. CDR3 coding DNA: TGTGCCAGCAGTTTTCTAGCGGGAGGGAGGGATGAGCAGTTCTTC. As protein: CASSFLAGGRDEQFF.

The chain employs TRBV10-3 and TRBJ2-7, with TRBD1 matching over 9 bases. CDR1 is ENHRY and CDR2 is SYGVKD in the germline V gene. This CDR3 has 13 amino acids. V lost 6 bases to trimming and J lost 2 bases; unmatched junction nucleotides: 2. The CDR3 spells CAIRGDRAYEQYF. Written as DNA, the CDR3 is TGTGCCATCAGGGGGGACAGGGCCTACGAGCAGTACTTC.

The rearrangement joins TRBV14 to TRBJ2-2, with D uncertain. The CDR3 length is 13 residues. The V end lost 4 bases, the J end lost 6 bases, and 9 bases lay between the germline ends. Germline V CDR1 and CDR2: SGHDN, FVKESK. The CDR3 DNA reads as TGTGCCAGCAGCCCAGGTTGGGCCGGGGAGCTGTTTTTT. Its protein product is CASSPGWAGELFF.

The CDR3 bases are TGCGCCAGCAGCTCGAATACAGGGGGCACAGATACGCAGTATTTT. Its protein is CASSSNTGGTDTQYF. This sequence joins TRBV5-1 and TRBJ2-3, with 7 bases aligning to TRBD1. Losses at the gene ends were 3 bases for V and 1 base for J; bases not matched to a gene: 5. This CDR3 region has 15 residues. CDR1 and CDR2 from the germline V gene are SGHRS and YFSETQ.

The chain uses TRBV25-1 and TRBJ2-1; D is perhaps TRBD1 (5 bases). Germline V CDR1 and CDR2: MGHDK, SYGVNS. V lost 8 bases and J 5 bases, leaving 16 bases between the germline ends. The CDR3 is 14 residues long. The CDR3 reads CASQAAGNNNEQFF. The CDR3 bases are TGTGCCAGCCAGGCGGCAGGGAATAACAATGAGCAGTTCTTC.

V and J are TRBV30 and TRBJ1-1, with unresolved D. V lost 1 base, J lost 1 base, and 7 bases lay in between. This CDR3 is built from 13 residues. Germline V lookup: CDR1 GTSNPN, CDR2 SVGIG (reference sequence). The CDR3 coding sequence is TGTGCCTGGAGTGGTCCGAGGAACACTGAAGCTTTCTTT. Residues: CAWSGPRNTEAFF.